The clone carrying this T cell receptor (beta chain) was detected only a few times. The data were taken from a study of T cells after yellow fever vaccination. They built TCR cDNA with 5'RACE template switching, a step that put in a universal primer site and UMIs. One entry per CDR3 protein results from TCRdb running MiXCR on the 5' RACE reads. The sample includes about 340,000 distinct CDR3 sequences, 8.7% seen only once; the top ten take 18%. With 3 bases removed from V and 6 bases from J, the gap between germline ends came to 13 bases. The CDR3 length is 14 residues. The receptor comes from a man in his late teens or twenties who received the YFV17D yellow fever vaccine. This rearrangement joins TRBV12-3 or TRBV12-4 to TRBJ2-3; D remains ambiguous. The sequencing here drew on PBMCs, taken on the day of the first yellow fever vaccination. CDR3 bases: TGTGCCAGCAGTTTTGGATCCTTTGGGGATACGCAGTATTTT. Translating it yields CASSFGSFGDTQYF.